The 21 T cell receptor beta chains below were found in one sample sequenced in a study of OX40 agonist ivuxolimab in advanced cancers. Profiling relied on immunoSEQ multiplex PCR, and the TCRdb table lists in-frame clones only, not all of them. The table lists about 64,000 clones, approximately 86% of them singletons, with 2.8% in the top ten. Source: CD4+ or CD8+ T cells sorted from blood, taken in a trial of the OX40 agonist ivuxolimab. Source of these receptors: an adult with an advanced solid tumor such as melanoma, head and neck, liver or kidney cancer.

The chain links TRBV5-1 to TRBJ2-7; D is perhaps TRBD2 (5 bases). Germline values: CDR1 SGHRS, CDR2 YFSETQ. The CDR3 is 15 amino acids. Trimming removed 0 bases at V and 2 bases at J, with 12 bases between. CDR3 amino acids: CASSLALRVPYEQYF. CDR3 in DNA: TGCGCCAGCAGCTTGGCCTTGAGGGTCCCCTACGAGCAGTACTTC.

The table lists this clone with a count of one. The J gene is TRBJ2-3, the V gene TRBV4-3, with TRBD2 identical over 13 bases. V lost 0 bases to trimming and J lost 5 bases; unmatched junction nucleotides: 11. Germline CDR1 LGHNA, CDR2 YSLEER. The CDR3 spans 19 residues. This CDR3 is CASSQDRRRGLAGLDTQYF. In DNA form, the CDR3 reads TGCGCCAGCAGCCAAGATCGGAGAAGGGGACTAGCGGGACTAGATACGCAGTATTTT.

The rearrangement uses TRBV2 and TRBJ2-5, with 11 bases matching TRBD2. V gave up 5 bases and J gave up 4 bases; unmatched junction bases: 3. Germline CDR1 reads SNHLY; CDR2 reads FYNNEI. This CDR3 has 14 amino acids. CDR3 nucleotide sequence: TGTGCCAGCAGTTCCGGACTAGCGGGAGAGACCCAGTACTTC. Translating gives CASSSGLAGETQYF.

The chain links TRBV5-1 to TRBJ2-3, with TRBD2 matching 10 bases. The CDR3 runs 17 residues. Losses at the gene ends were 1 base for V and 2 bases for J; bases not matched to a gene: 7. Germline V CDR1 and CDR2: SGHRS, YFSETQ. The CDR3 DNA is TGCGCCAGCAGCTTGTTAACAAGCGGGAGGGCCACAGATACGCAGTATTTT. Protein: CASSLLTSGRATDTQYF.

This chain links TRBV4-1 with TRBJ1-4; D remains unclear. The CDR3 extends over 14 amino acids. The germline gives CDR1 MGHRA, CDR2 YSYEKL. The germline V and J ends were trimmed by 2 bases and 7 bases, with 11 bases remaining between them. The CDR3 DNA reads TGCGCCAGCAGCCAACCAGCGGATGGTGAAAAACTGTTTTTT. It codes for CASSQPADGEKLFF.

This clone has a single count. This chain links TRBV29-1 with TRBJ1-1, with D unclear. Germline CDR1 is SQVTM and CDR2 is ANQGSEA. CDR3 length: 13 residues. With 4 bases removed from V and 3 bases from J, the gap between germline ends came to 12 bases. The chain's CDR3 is CSVAEPADTEAFF. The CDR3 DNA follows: TGCAGCGTTGCGGAACCGGCGGACACTGAAGCTTTCTTT.

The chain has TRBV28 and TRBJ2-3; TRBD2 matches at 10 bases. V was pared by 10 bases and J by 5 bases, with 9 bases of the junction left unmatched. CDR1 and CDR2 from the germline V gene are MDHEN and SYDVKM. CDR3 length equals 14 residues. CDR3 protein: CAKKLAGTGDTQYF. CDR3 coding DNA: TGTGCCAAAAAACTAGCGGGAACAGGAGATACGCAGTATTTT.

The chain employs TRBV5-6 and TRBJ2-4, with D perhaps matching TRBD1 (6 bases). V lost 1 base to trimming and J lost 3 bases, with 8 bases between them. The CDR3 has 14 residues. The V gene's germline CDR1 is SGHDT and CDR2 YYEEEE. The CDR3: CASSLTGSKNIQYF. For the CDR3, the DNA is TGTGCCAGCAGCTTGACAGGGAGCAAAAACATTCAGTACTTC.

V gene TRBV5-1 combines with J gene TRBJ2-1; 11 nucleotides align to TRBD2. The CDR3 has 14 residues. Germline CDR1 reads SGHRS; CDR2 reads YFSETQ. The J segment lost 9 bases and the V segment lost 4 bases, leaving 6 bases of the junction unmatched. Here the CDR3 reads CASSPGLAGGEQFF. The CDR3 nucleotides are TGCGCCAGCAGCCCGGGCCTAGCGGGAGGTGAGCAGTTCTTC.

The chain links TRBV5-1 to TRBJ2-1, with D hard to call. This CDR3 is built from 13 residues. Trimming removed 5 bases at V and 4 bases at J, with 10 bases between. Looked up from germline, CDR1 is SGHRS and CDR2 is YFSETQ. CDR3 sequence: CASSSNTYNEQFF. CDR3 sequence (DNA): TGCGCCAGCAGTTCTAACACTTACAATGAGCAGTTCTTC. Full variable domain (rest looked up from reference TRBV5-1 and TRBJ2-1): KAGVTQTPRYLIKTRGQQVTLSCSPISGHRSVSWYQQTPGQGLQFLFEYFSETQRNKGNFPGRFSGRQFSNSRSEMNVSTLELGDSALYLCASSSNTYNEQFFGPGTRLTVL.

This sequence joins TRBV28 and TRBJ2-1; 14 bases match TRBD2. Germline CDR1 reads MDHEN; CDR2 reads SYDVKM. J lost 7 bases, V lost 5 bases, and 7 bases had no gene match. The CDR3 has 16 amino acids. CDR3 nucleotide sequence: TGTGCCAGCAGTCCCACAGGGACTAGCGGGAGAAATGAGCAGTTCTTC. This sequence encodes CASSPTGTSGRNEQFF.

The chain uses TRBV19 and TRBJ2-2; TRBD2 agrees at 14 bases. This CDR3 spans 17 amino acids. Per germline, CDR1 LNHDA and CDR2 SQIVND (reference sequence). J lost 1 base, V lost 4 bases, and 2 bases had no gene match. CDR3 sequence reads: CASSKGLAGGNTGELFF. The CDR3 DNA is TGTGCCAGTAGTAAAGGACTAGCGGGAGGGAACACCGGGGAGCTGTTTTTT.

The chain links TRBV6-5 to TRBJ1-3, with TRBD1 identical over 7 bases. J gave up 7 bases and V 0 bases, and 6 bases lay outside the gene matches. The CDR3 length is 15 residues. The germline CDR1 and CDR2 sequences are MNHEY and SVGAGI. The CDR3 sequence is CASSYSRDSWNTIYF. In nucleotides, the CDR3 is TGTGCCAGCAGTTACTCCCGGGACAGCTGGAACACCATATATTTT.

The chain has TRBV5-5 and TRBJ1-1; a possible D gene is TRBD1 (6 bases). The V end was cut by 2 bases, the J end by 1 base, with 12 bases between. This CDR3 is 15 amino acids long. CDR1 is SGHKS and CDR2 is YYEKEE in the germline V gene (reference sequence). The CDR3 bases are TGTGCCAGCAGCTTCAGGGGTTCGGGGAACACTGAAGCTTTCTTT. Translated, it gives CASSFRGSGNTEAFF.

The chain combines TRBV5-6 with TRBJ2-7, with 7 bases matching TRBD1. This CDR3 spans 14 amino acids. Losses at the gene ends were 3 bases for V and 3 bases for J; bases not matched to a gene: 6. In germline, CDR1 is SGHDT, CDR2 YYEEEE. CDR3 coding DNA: TGTGCCAGCAGCTATGGTCACAGGGGCTACGAGCAGTACTTC. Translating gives CASSYGHRGYEQYF.

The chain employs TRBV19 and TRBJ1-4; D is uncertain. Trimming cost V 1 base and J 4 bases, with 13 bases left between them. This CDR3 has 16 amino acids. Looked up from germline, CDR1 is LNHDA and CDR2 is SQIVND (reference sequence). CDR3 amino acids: CASSIAATTGNEKLFF. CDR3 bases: TGTGCCAGTAGTATAGCGGCGACCACCGGTAATGAAAAACTGTTTTTT.

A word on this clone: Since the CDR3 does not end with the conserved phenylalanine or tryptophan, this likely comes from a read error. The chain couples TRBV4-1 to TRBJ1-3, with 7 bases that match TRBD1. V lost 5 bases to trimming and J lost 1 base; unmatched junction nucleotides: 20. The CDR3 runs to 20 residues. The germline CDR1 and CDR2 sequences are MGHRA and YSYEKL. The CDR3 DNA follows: TGCGCCAGCAGCGGAGTTATACGGACAGGACCCCGAGGATCTGGAAACACCATATATCTT. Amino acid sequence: CASSGVIRTGPRGSGNTIYL.

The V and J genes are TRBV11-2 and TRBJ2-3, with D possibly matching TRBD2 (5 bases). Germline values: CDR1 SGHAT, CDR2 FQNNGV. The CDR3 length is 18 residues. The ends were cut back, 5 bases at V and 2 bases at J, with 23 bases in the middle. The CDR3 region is CASSPRPSTSGYTDTQYF. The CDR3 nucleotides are TGTGCCAGCAGCCCCCGTCCCTCGACATCGGGGTACACAGATACGCAGTATTTT.

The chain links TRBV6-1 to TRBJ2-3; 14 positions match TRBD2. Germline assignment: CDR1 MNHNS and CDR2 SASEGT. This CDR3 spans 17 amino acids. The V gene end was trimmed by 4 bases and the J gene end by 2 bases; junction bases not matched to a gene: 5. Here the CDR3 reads CASSGQTSGRVTDTQYF. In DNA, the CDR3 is TGTGCCAGCAGTGGACAGACTAGCGGGAGGGTCACAGATACGCAGTATTTT.

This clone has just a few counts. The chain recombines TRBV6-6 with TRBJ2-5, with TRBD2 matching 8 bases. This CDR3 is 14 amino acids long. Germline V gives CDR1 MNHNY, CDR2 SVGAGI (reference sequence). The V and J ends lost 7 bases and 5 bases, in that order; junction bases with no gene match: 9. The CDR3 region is CASTQREGRETQYF. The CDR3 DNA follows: TGTGCCAGCACGCAACGGGAGGGCCGGGAGACCCAGTACTTC.

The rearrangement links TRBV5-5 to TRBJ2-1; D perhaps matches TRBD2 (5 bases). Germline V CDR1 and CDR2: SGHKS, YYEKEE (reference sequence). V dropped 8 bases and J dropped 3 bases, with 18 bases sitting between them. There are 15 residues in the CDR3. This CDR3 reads CASIREGTLYNEQFF. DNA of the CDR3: TGTGCCAGTATCCGGGAAGGCACCCTCTACAATGAGCAGTTCTTC.